This TCR beta chain was identified during a study of blood T cell repertoires in COVID-19. The wider study: Sites in the United States, Italy and Spain provided acute and convalescent COVID-19 samples. Nucleic acid was either cDNA or gDNA, and it came from T cells, B-cell-depleted T cells, or PBMCs.

Authors' methods: Reference gene primer amplification gave estimated nucleated cell counts. Clones were read by immunoSEQ multiplex PCR, and TCRdb kept only the in-frame ones, dropping some. That table gives V, J and clone size, and the DNA gave D and trimming. The table shows some 110,000 clones, with 60% to 80% occurring only once. The clonotype originates from a human donor with acute or convalescent COVID-19. The donor label of this sample is uncertain. Sequences were obtained from peripheral blood.

CDR3 in DNA: TGTGCCAGCAGGTACGACAGGAGAAACACCGGGGAGCTGTTTTTT. It codes for CASRYDRRNTGELFF. The chain is built from TRBV3-1 (or the pseudogene TRBV3-2) and TRBJ2-2; tentative D call: TRBD1 (6 bases). With 6 bases removed from V and 2 bases from J, the gap between germline ends came to 13 bases. Germline CDR1 LGHDT, CDR2 YNNKEL (reference sequence). This CDR3 spans 15 amino acids.